These 31 T cell receptor beta chains were sequenced from one sample in a study of blood T cell repertoires in COVID-19. Generated by immunoSEQ multiplex PCR, the TCRdb table keeps only in-frame clones and is missing some. This sample carries around 310,000 clones, roughly 88% of them seen once, and the ten largest clones take about 4.7%. Sequenced input: PBMCs or T cells enriched from blood (not recorded which). The receptors shown here come from a man aged 25-45 years who had recovered from COVID-19.

The chain employs TRBV2 and TRBJ2-5; 7 nucleotides line up with TRBD2. After removal of 11 bases from V and 4 bases from J, the junction contained 10 bases not matched to a gene. Germline CDR1 is SNHLY and CDR2 is FYNNEI. The CDR3 is made up of 13 amino acids. In nucleotides, the CDR3 is TGTGCCGACAGTGGGGAGGGAGGAGAGACCCAGTACTTC. Amino acids: CADSGEGGETQYF.

Notes on this clone: Other DNA sequences from this sample encode an identical CDR3 as well. This chain joins TRBV9 and TRBJ1-3; D ambiguous. V lost 0 bases to trimming and J lost 3 bases, with 7 bases between them. This CDR3 comprises 14 residues. Germline lookup yields CDR1 SGDLS and CDR2 YYNGEE. CDR3 in amino acids: CASSVEAGGNTIYF. In nucleotides, the CDR3 is TGTGCCAGCAGCGTAGAGGCAGGTGGAAACACCATATATTTT.

The rearrangement uses TRBV18 and TRBJ1-5; maybe TRBD1 (5 bases). The V and J ends lost 2 bases and 3 bases respectively, with 8 bases between them. From germline, CDR1 is KGHSH and CDR2 LQKENI. This CDR3 is built from 14 residues. The CDR3 nucleotides read TGTGCCAGCTCACCAGGGGCCATCAATCAGCCCCAGCATTTT. It is translated as CASSPGAINQPQHF.

V and J are TRBV29-1 and TRBJ2-6, with D possibly TRBD2 on 6 matching bases. The CDR3 runs to 15 residues. Germline lookup yields CDR1 SQVTM and CDR2 ANQGSEA. V lost 4 bases to trimming and J lost 1 base, with 11 bases between them. CDR3 in DNA: TGCAGCGTTGGGGACTTAGTATCTGGGGCCAACGTCCTGACTTTC. Its protein product is CSVGDLVSGANVLTF.

In DNA form, the CDR3 reads TGTGCCAGCAGCGTAACGGGACTAGATACGCAGTATTTT. Its protein product is CASSVTGLDTQYF. The chain links TRBV9 to TRBJ2-3; D might be TRBD2 (6 bases). CDR1 is SGDLS, CDR2 YYNGEE, per germline. CDR3 size: 13 residues. V lost 1 base to trimming and J lost 5 bases, with 8 bases between them.

The V call is TRBV27, the J call TRBJ2-3; perhaps TRBD2 as D (5 bases). V gave up 5 bases and J gave up 0 bases, with 15 bases separating them. There are 16 residues in the CDR3. Germline V gene sequence: CDR1 MNHEY, CDR2 SMNVEV (reference sequence). CDR3 residues: CASSPPGRPSTDTQYF. CDR3 in DNA: TGTGCCAGCAGTCCTCCGGGAAGACCCAGCACAGATACGCAGTATTTT.

CDR3 protein: CAISRLAGSTYEQYF. The CDR3, as DNA: TGTGCCATCAGTCGACTAGCGGGTTCAACCTACGAGCAGTACTTC. V and J are TRBV10-3 and TRBJ2-7; 10 bases line up with TRBD2. CDR1 ENHRY and CDR2 SYGVKD come from the germline V gene. This CDR3 contains 15 residues. V was pared by 5 bases and J by 2 bases, with 6 bases of the junction left unmatched.

The chain is built from TRBV19 and TRBJ2-5, with 8 bases identical to TRBD2. Trimming cost V 6 bases and J 5 bases; bases outside gene matches: 20. Germline V CDR1 and CDR2: LNHDA, SQIVND (reference sequence). There are 18 residues in the CDR3. CDR3 DNA: TGTGCCAGTAGCCTGGCAAAGACTAGCGCTTTCCCTCCGGAGACCCAGTACTTC. This codes for CASSLAKTSAFPPETQYF. The full variable domain, its missing parts supplied by reference TRBV19 and TRBJ2-5, is DGGITQSPKYLFRKEGQNVTLSCEQNLNHDAMYWYRQDPGQGLRLIYYSQIVNDFQKGDIAEGYSVSREKKESFPLTVTSAQKNPTAFYLCASSLAKTSAFPPETQYFGPGTRLLVL.

This clone was counted once. The chain joins TRBV12-3 or TRBV12-4 to TRBJ1-1, with D possibly TRBD1 on 5 matching bases. CDR3 length equals 13 residues. V lost 6 bases and J 0 bases, leaving 8 bases between the germline ends. The CDR3 spells CASSAGLNTEAFF. Here the CDR3 DNA reads TGTGCCAGCAGCGCGGGGCTGAACACTGAAGCTTTCTTT.

The V and J genes are TRBV6-5 and TRBJ1-2; possible D gene TRBD1, 6 bases. Germline V gene sequence: CDR1 MNHEY, CDR2 SVGAGI. The CDR3 runs to 15 residues. V lost 4 bases and J lost 3, with 15 bases in between. The CDR3 nucleotides are TGTGCCAGCAGTTCCTCGACAGGAGAGCACTATGGCTACACCTTC. This encodes CASSSSTGEHYGYTF.

The chain recombines TRBV6-2 or TRBV6-3 with TRBJ2-3, with D hard to call. The CDR3 contains 16 residues. The germline V and J ends were trimmed by 2 bases and 0 bases, with 12 bases remaining between them. Germline V gene data show CDR1 as MNHEY and CDR2 as SVGEGT. The CDR3 DNA sequence: TGTGCCAGCAGTTACCTGACGGGTATCAGCACAGATACGCAGTATTTT. This encodes CASSYLTGISTDTQYF.

The rearrangement links TRBV19 to TRBJ1-5; D is undetermined. Trimming took 5 bases from V and 1 from J, leaving 6 bases between them. Germline V CDR1 and CDR2: LNHDA, SQIVND (reference sequence). The length of the CDR3 is 13 residues. The CDR3 coding sequence is TGTGCCAGTAGTCGGGTAAGCAATCAGCCCCAGCATTTT. Protein product: CASSRVSNQPQHF. Supplemented by reference TRBV19 and TRBJ1-5, the full variable domain reads DGGITQSPKYLFRKEGQNVTLSCEQNLNHDAMYWYRQDPGQGLRLIYYSQIVNDFQKGDIAEGYSVSREKKESFPLTVTSAQKNPTAFYLCASSRVSNQPQHFGDGTRLSIL.

The rearrangement links TRBV6-5 to TRBJ2-5, with 8 bases aligning to TRBD2. J gave up 4 bases and V 2 bases, and 9 bases lay outside the gene matches. Per germline, CDR1 MNHEY and CDR2 SVGAGI. CDR3 length: 16 amino acids. CDR3 nucleotide sequence: TGTGCCAGCAGTTACGGAGGGCCGGGGGGGGGAGAGACCCAGTACTTC. Amino acid sequence: CASSYGGPGGGETQYF.

The chain couples TRBV6-5 to TRBJ2-1; D unclear. CDR1 MNHEY and CDR2 SVGAGI come from the germline V gene. The V end was cut by 8 bases, the J end by 0 bases, with 8 bases between. The CDR3 spans 13 residues. The CDR3 region is CASSVFSYNEQFF. The CDR3 DNA sequence: TGTGCCAGCTCCGTGTTCTCCTACAATGAGCAGTTCTTC.

This clone was observed once. The CDR3 is CASSLGAPPAGGYTF. The CDR3, as DNA: TGTGCCAGCAGCTTAGGGGCTCCTCCGGCGGGTGGCTACACCTTC. The V call is TRBV7-9, the J call TRBJ1-2; no clear D gene. CDR3 length: 15 residues. CDR1 is SEHNR, CDR2 FQNEAQ, per germline (reference sequence). Trimming took 1 base from V and 7 from J, leaving 16 bases between them. The whole variable domain, remainder taken from reference TRBV7-9 and TRBJ1-2, is DTGVSQNPRHKITKRGQNVTFRCDPISEHNRLYWYRQTLGQGPEFLTYFQNEAQLEKSRLLSDRFSAERPKGSFSTLEIQRTEQGDSAMYLCASSLGAPPAGGYTFGSGTRLTVV.

This sequence joins TRBV9 and TRBJ1-5; D gene unclear. V shed 4 bases and J shed 4 bases, with 12 bases lying between them. The germline V gene encodes CDR1 SGDLS and CDR2 YYNGEE. This CDR3 spans 14 amino acids. CDR3 nucleotides: TGTGCCAGCAGCCCTAGTGGAGCAAATCAGCCCCAGCATTTT. Amino acid sequence: CASSPSGANQPQHF.

V gene TRBV5-1 combines with J gene TRBJ1-1; 8 bases are shared with TRBD1. CDR1 and CDR2 from the germline V gene are SGHRS and YFSETQ. The V gene end was trimmed by 4 bases and the J gene end by 5 bases; junction bases not matched to a gene: 10. This CDR3 comprises 15 residues. The CDR3 here is CASSGLRQGRTEAFF. In nucleotides, the CDR3 is TGCGCCAGCAGCGGACTAAGACAGGGGAGGACTGAAGCTTTCTTT.

This chain connects TRBV5-5 to TRBJ1-2, with 7 bases matching TRBD1. Trimming took 0 bases from V and 7 from J; bases not matched to a gene: 9. In germline, CDR1 is SGHKS, CDR2 YYEKEE (reference sequence). The CDR3 covers 15 residues. The CDR3 loop is CASSLEARGESGYTF. The CDR3 coding sequence is TGTGCCAGCAGCTTGGAGGCCAGGGGGGAGAGTGGCTACACCTTC.

This chain uses TRBV5-1 with TRBJ1-2; D remains unclear. Trimming stripped 10 bases from V and 4 bases from J, with 17 bases between. Germline CDR1 is SGHRS and CDR2 is YFSETQ. The CDR3 extends over 13 amino acids. The CDR3 reads CACRGVSGYGYTF. The DNA for the CDR3 is TGCGCCTGCCGCGGGGTGTCGGGCTATGGCTACACCTTC.

Here the CDR3 reads CAWSVLSGGRPYEQYF. The CDR3 DNA reads as TGTGCCTGGAGTGTACTAAGTGGAGGGCGCCCCTACGAGCAGTACTTC. The chain is built from TRBV30 and TRBJ2-7, with D possibly being TRBD2 (6 bases). The CDR3 spans 16 residues. Germline-derived CDR1 and CDR2 are GTSNPN and SVGIG (reference sequence). Trimming shortened V by 0 bases and J by 2 bases, and 17 bases separated the two germline ends.

The chain recombines TRBV5-4 with TRBJ2-1; 12 bases line up with TRBD2. Germline assignment: CDR1 SGHNT and CDR2 YYREEE (reference sequence). Trimming cost V 0 bases and J 0 bases; bases outside gene matches: 7. This CDR3 is 19 amino acids long. The DNA of the CDR3 is TGTGCCAGCAGCTTGGCAACTAGCGGGGGGTCCAGCTCCTACAATGAGCAGTTCTTC. It encodes CASSLATSGGSSSYNEQFF.

V is TRBV5-1 and J is TRBJ1-6; 9 positions agree with TRBD1. The CDR3 has 16 amino acids. Unmatched junction bases numbered 4, after V lost 0 bases and J lost 6 bases. Germline values: CDR1 SGHRS, CDR2 YFSETQ. CDR3 in amino acids: CASSLVTGGPNSPLHF. The CDR3 coding sequence is TGCGCCAGCAGCTTGGTAACAGGGGGCCCTAATTCACCCCTCCACTTT.

A few counts support this clone. The chain joins TRBV7-9 to TRBJ1-4; no firm D call. Germline V gene sequence: CDR1 SEHNR, CDR2 FQNEAQ (reference sequence). Between the trimmed V and J ends, which lost 0 bases and 7 bases, there was a span of 9 bases. The CDR3 covers 14 residues. CDR3 protein: CASSLASSGEKLFF. For the CDR3, the DNA is TGTGCCAGCAGCTTAGCCTCGTCCGGTGAAAAACTGTTTTTT.

The rearrangement links TRBV6-9 to TRBJ2-5, with 7 bases identical to TRBD2. The CDR3 consists of 18 residues. Germline lookup yields CDR1 MNHGY and CDR2 SVAAGI. Trimming took 5 bases from V and 1 from J; bases not matched to a gene: 16. CDR3 amino acids: CASSLIYRAGLFQETQYF. The CDR3 DNA reads TGTGCCAGCAGTCTGATTTACCGAGCGGGATTGTTCCAAGAGACCCAGTACTTC.

This chain joins TRBV11-2 and TRBJ2-7; D is uncertain. Between the trimmed V and J ends, which lost 3 bases and 5 bases, there was a span of 8 bases. CDR1 SGHAT and CDR2 FQNNGV come from the germline V gene. The CDR3 length is 12 residues. The CDR3 nucleotides read TGTGCCAGCAGCTTGATGGGCCACGAGCAGTACTTC. This translates into CASSLMGHEQYF.

The chain is built from TRBV18 and TRBJ1-1, with D possibly TRBD1 on 5 matching bases. The ends were cut back, 6 bases at V and 4 bases at J, with 15 bases in the middle. CDR1 and CDR2 from the germline V gene are KGHSH and LQKENI. The CDR3 is 14 amino acids. The CDR3 loop reads CASSRGGESTEAFF. The CDR3 DNA follows: TGTGCCAGCTCTCGGGGGGGGGAAAGCACTGAAGCTTTCTTT.

This clone was seen once. This chain uses TRBV4-1 with TRBJ2-5; D possibly corresponds to TRBD2 (7 bases). V lost 5 bases, J lost 4 bases, and 17 bases lay in between. Germline V gene lookup returns CDR1 MGHRA and CDR2 YSYEKL. The length of the CDR3 is 15 residues. This CDR3 reads CASSAKGGPSETQYF. CDR3 coding DNA: TGCGCCAGCAGCGCGAAGGGGGGGCCCTCAGAGACCCAGTACTTC.

The CDR3 region is CASSPRQAGAGNTIYF. The CDR3 DNA follows: TGTGCCAGCTCACCACGACAGGCTGGCGCTGGAAACACCATATATTTT. V usage is TRBV18 and J usage is TRBJ1-3; D is possibly TRBD1 (6 bases). The germline V gene encodes CDR1 KGHSH and CDR2 LQKENI. The CDR3 is 16 residues long. V was clipped by 1 base and J by 2 bases, with 12 bases between them.

This clone was found once. The chain recombines TRBV5-1 with TRBJ1-1; no reliable D call. CDR1 SGHRS and CDR2 YFSETQ come from the germline V gene. This CDR3 has 14 amino acids. Trimming cost V 0 bases and J 4 bases, with 10 bases left between them. Written as DNA, the CDR3 is TGCGCCAGCAGCTTGGCCGCGGAAGCCACTGAAGCTTTCTTT. Translating it yields CASSLAAEATEAFF. Using reference TRBV5-1 and TRBJ1-1 for the parts outside the CDR3, the full variable domain is KAGVTQTPRYLIKTRGQQVTLSCSPISGHRSVSWYQQTPGQGLQFLFEYFSETQRNKGNFPGRFSGRQFSNSRSEMNVSTLELGDSALYLCASSLAAEATEAFFGQGTRLTVV.

As concerns this clone: A junction end diverges from the germline sequence, so it may reflect a read error. This rearrangement joins TRBV10-1 to TRBJ2-3; no reliable D call. The CDR3 runs to 15 residues. Germline CDR1 and CDR2: WNHNN and SYGVQD (reference sequence). The CDR3 DNA is TGCGCCAGCAGTGAGGGGTACGACGGCACAGACACGCAGTATTTT. This gives the protein CASSEGYDGTDTQYF.

The V call is TRBV2, the J call TRBJ1-3; 12 positions agree with TRBD1. J lost 3 bases, V lost 6 bases, and 15 bases had no gene match. CDR3 length: 19 residues. The germline V gene has CDR1 SNHLY and CDR2 FYNNEI. CDR3 loop: CASRSGTGGRFGFGNTIYF. The CDR3 DNA sequence: TGTGCCAGCAGGTCCGGGACAGGGGGCCGTTTCGGCTTTGGAAACACCATATATTTT.